The source of this TCR beta chain is a study of response to subunit inactivated influenza vaccine. Study outcomes and limitations: Each seasonal flu vaccination may recruit only limited new T cells, authors suggested.

TCRdb processed the RT-PCR reads anew with MiXCR; each CDR3 protein has one entry. This sample has about half a million distinct CDR3 sequences, with approximately 11% found just once. This clonotype came up a few times. What it binds is not known. V gave up 4 bases and J gave up 10 bases, with 14 bases separating them. The germline V gene has CDR1 MGHRA and CDR2 YSYEKL. This CDR3 region has 14 residues. The sequences come from PBMCs from blood, collected roughly 48 days after vaccination. The rearrangement uses TRBV4-1 and TRBJ2-6; D might be TRBD1 (6 bases). The origin of this receptor is a man aged 50-59 years who received an inactivated influenza vaccine. The CDR3 bases are TGCGCCAGCAGCCGGCAGGGGCGCACGAACGTCCTGACTTTC. This gives the protein CASSRQGRTNVLTF.